This is a list of T cell receptor beta chains from one sample in a study of T cell changes during pregnancy in multiple sclerosis. Assay used: immunoSEQ multiplex PCR; TCRdb lists only in-frame clones, some missing. The profile shows 60,000 or so clones, roughly 93% of them singletons. The sample in question was CD4+ T cells from peripheral blood mononuclear cells, obtained before pregnancy. The receptors originated from a female donor with multiple sclerosis, enrolled in a pregnancy study. CDR3s include the opening cysteine and the closing phenylalanine or tryptophan. Fields, in order: clone size, D gene, J gene, V gene, CDR3 protein, CDR3 DNA. The D gene is left open where the match is weak. Clone size is given for some rows only: seen once, a few or many times, or a class if the clone is expanded.

>NA|TRBD1|TRBJ2-2|TRBV25-1
CASRDRRNTGELFF
TGTGCCAGCCGGGACAGGCGTAACACCGGGGAGCTGTTTTTT
>NA|NA|TRBJ2-5|TRBV7-9
CASSLQSTTQETQYF
TGTGCCAGCAGCTTACAGAGTACTACTCAAGAGACCCAGTACTTC
>NA|NA|TRBJ1-5|TRBV27
CASRVLRGGPERDQPQHF
TGTGCCAGCAGAGTACTCCGGGGTGGCCCGGAGAGGGATCAGCCCCAGCATTTT
>NA|NA|TRBJ1-3|TRBV7-9
CASSLLASISGNTIYF
TGTGCCAGCAGCTTACTAGCGAGTATCTCTGGAAACACCATATATTTT
>NA|TRBD1|TRBJ2-7|TRBV28
CASTLFRGQIYEQYF
TGTGCCAGCACCCTTTTTAGGGGACAGATCTACGAGCAGTACTTC
>NA|TRBD1|TRBJ2-7|TRBV2
CASSDGGTGLGNEQYF
TGTGCCAGCAGTGACGGAGGGACAGGGCTTGGGAACGAGCAGTACTTC
>NA|NA|TRBJ2-7|TRBV11-2
CASRYDPSSYEQYF
TGTGCCAGCAGGTACGATCCGAGCTCCTACGAGCAGTACTTC
>NA|NA|TRBJ2-2|TRBV5-4
CASSPYDYYTGELFF
TGTGCCAGCAGCCCGTACGACTACTACACCGGGGAGCTGTTTTTT
>NA|TRBD1|TRBJ1-5|TRBV27
CASSSDRYNQPQHF
TGTGCCAGCAGTTCGGACAGGTATAATCAGCCCCAGCATTTT
>once|TRBD2|TRBJ2-7|TRBV5-8
CASSSPGLAGASYEQYF
TGTGCCAGCAGCTCTCCGGGACTAGCGGGAGCTTCCTACGAGCAGTACTTC
>once|NA|TRBJ2-1|TRBV27
CASSLQDSYYNEQFF
TGTGCCAGCAGTTTACAGGACAGCTACTACAATGAGCAGTTCTTC
>NA|TRBD1|TRBJ1-1|TRBV2
CASSERWDRGGAFF
TGTGCCAGCAGTGAACGCTGGGACAGGGGCGGGGCTTTCTTT
>NA|NA|TRBJ2-1|TRBV5-1
CASSLATANNEQFF
TGCGCCAGCAGCCTGGCGACAGCCAACAATGAGCAGTTCTTC
>NA|NA|TRBJ2-1|TRBV11-2
CASSSLRGLHNEQFF
TGTGCCAGCAGCTCCCTGAGAGGTTTACACAATGAGCAGTTCTTC
>NA|TRBD1|TRBJ1-1|TRBV27
CASSLTGTMNTEAFF
TGTGCCAGCAGCTTGACAGGGACGATGAACACTGAAGCTTTCTTT
>NA|TRBD1|TRBJ2-1|TRBV15
CATSRAGTASGVQFF
TGTGCCACCAGCAGAGCGGGGACAGCCTCAGGCGTGCAGTTCTTC
>NA|TRBD2|TRBJ2-1|TRBV9
CASSVAAGTSYNEQFF
TGTGCCAGCAGCGTAGCCGCAGGGACTAGCTACAATGAGCAGTTCTTC
>NA|TRBD1|TRBJ1-5|TRBV27
CASSFSPGTGERQPQHF
TGTGCCAGCAGTTTTTCTCCCGGGACAGGGGAAAGGCAGCCCCAGCATTTT
>NA|TRBD2|TRBJ2-1|TRBV7-9
CASSPTSGGEQFF
TGTGCCAGCAGCCCGACTAGCGGGGGGGAGCAGTTCTTC
>NA|TRBD2|TRBJ2-2|TRBV18
CASSLGLAENTGELFF
TGTGCCAGCTCATTAGGACTAGCGGAGAACACCGGGGAGCTGTTTTTT
>once|TRBD2|TRBJ2-1|TRBV5-4
CASSLGLAGINEQFF
TGTGCCAGCAGCTTGGGACTAGCGGGAATAAATGAGCAGTTCTTC
>NA|NA|TRBJ1-1|TRBV7-2
CASSLQNTEAFF
TGTGCCAGCAGCTTACAGAACACTGAAGCTTTCTTT
>NA|TRBD2|TRBJ2-5|TRBV18
CASSSTSGGETQYF
TGTGCCAGCTCATCAACTAGCGGAGGAGAGACCCAGTACTTC
>NA|TRBD1|TRBJ1-2|TRBV7-9
CASSLQGANYGYTF
TGTGCCAGCAGCTTACAGGGGGCTAACTATGGCTACACCTTC
>NA|TRBD1|TRBJ2-7|TRBV10-2
CASKTTGGHDEQYF
TGCGCCAGCAAGACTACAGGGGGCCACGACGAGCAGTACTTC
>NA|TRBD2|TRBJ2-7|TRBV9
CASSGGLAYEQYF
TGTGCCAGCAGCGGGGGACTAGCCTACGAGCAGTACTTC
>NA|NA|TRBJ2-7|TRBV28
CASSRPGTRAANEQYF
TGTGCCAGCAGTCGACCAGGAACGAGAGCGGCGAACGAGCAGTACTTC
>NA|NA|TRBJ1-1|TRBV5-1
CATRQAANTEAFF
TGCGCCACCAGACAGGCGGCGAACACTGAAGCTTTCTTT
>NA|TRBD1|TRBJ1-5|TRBV19
CASSVGTDNQPQHF
TGTGCCAGTAGTGTTGGGACAGACAATCAGCCCCAGCATTTT
>NA|NA|TRBJ2-1|TRBV21-1
CASGSRDRDNEQFF
TGTGCCAGCGGGTCCCGGGACAGGGACAATGAGCAGTTCTTC
>NA|NA|TRBJ2-7|TRBV30
CAWSVSGYEQYF
TGTGCCTGGAGCGTCAGCGGCTACGAGCAGTACTTC
>NA|NA|TRBJ1-1|TRBV5-1
CASSLVTGARGSTEAFF
TGCGCCAGCAGCTTGGTCACGGGGGCCCGCGGGAGCACTGAAGCTTTCTTT
>NA|NA|TRBJ1-1|TRBV20-1
CSAGWGQQAFF
TGCAGTGCAGGATGGGGCCAGCAAGCTTTCTTT
>NA|TRBD2|TRBJ2-7|TRBV4-2
CASSPAASGFGSSYEQYF
TGTGCCAGCAGCCCAGCGGCTAGCGGGTTCGGGAGCTCCTACGAGCAGTACTTC
>NA|NA|TRBJ2-3|TRBV5-1
CASSFNPYTDTQYF
TGCGCCAGCAGCTTTAACCCCTACACAGATACGCAGTATTTT
>NA|TRBD1|TRBJ2-7|TRBV7-9
CASSRMDRDNEQYF
TGTGCCAGCAGCCGAATGGACAGGGACAACGAGCAGTACTTC
>NA|NA|TRBJ2-2|TRBV4-1
CASSQEEHRAKTGELFF
TGCGCCAGCAGCCAAGAAGAACACAGGGCCAAAACCGGGGAGCTGTTTTTT
>NA|TRBD1|TRBJ1-3|TRBV6-5
CASRKTGSGNTIYF
TGTGCCAGCAGGAAGACAGGGTCTGGAAACACCATATATTTT
>NA|TRBD1|TRBJ1-3|TRBV29-1
CSVGQGASGNTIYF
TGCAGCGTTGGACAGGGGGCGAGTGGAAACACCATATATTTT
>NA|TRBD2|TRBJ2-3|TRBV4-3
CASSQAAGGPHTQYF
TGCGCCAGCAGCCAAGCGGCGGGAGGGCCACATACGCAGTATTTT
>few|NA|TRBJ1-1|TRBV11-2
CASSPLGTNTEAFF
TGTGCCAGCAGCCCCCTCGGGACTAACACTGAAGCTTTCTTT
>NA|TRBD2|TRBJ2-2|TRBV5-1
CASSVTSGTGELFF
TGCGCCAGCAGCGTGACTAGCGGGACCGGGGAGCTGTTTTTT
>NA|TRBD2|TRBJ2-1|TRBV9
CASSVDGLAGVLNEQFF
TGTGCCAGCAGCGTAGACGGGCTAGCGGGGGTGCTCAATGAGCAGTTCTTC
>NA|TRBD2|TRBJ2-1|TRBV5-6
CASSWDLAGDFGDEQFF
TGTGCCAGCAGCTGGGACCTAGCGGGAGATTTTGGGGATGAGCAGTTCTTC
>NA|TRBD1|TRBJ2-7|TRBV29-1
CSGAGTGASYEQYF
TGCAGCGGGGCGGGGACAGGCGCGTCCTACGAGCAGTACTTC
>NA|NA|TRBJ2-7|TRBV2
CASSDRGSYEQYF
TGTGCCAGCAGTGACAGGGGATCCTACGAGCAGTACTTC
>NA|TRBD1|TRBJ2-7|TRBV30
CAWSERDSYEQYF
TGTGCCTGGAGTGAGAGGGACAGCTACGAGCAGTACTTC